This T cell receptor beta chain was captured in a study of post-analysis software for immune sequencing data. This clonotype has only one observation. Incorporated into the TCR beta cDNA libraries were unique molecular identifiers, which served to reduce PCR and sequencing biases. TCRdb recomputed calls from the PCR reads with MiXCR, one row per CDR3 protein. The table has 800,000 to 950,000 distinct CDR3 sequences, roughly 50% seen once. This TCR was sampled from a girl aged 5 to 17 with multiple sclerosis. The sequenced sample consisted of blood.

The CDR3, as DNA: TGCGCCAGCAGCTCCAGTAACACTGAAGCTTTCTTT. Amino acids: CASSSSNTEAFF. The J gene is TRBJ1-1, the V gene TRBV5-1; D gene unclear. V shed 3 bases and J shed 2 bases, with 5 bases lying between them. The germline V gene has CDR1 SGHRS and CDR2 YFSETQ. The CDR3 loop spans 12 amino acids.